Listed below are T cell receptor beta chains from one sample, sequenced in a study of blood T cell repertoires in COVID-19. Generated by immunoSEQ multiplex PCR, the TCRdb table keeps only in-frame clones and is missing some. The sample consists of more than 200,000 clones, about 83% of them appearing once. Sequencing used peripheral blood. These receptors all stem from a woman aged 35 to 49 with active or convalescent COVID-19. The CDR3 runs from the conserved cysteine through the conserved F or W.

TRBV29-1	TRBJ2-1	CSVEGLVGTVNEQFF
TRBV7-8	TRBJ2-1	CASSLDELAGLREQFF
TRBV9	TRBJ2-2	CASSALTGELFF
TRBV5-8	TRBJ2-7	CASSLTGSYEQYF
TRBV2	TRBJ1-6	CASSPRTVDNSPLHF
TRBV6-5	TRBJ1-1	CASSPSRGRRTEAFF
TRBV11-3	TRBJ2-1	CASSRGQGAYNEQFF
TRBV2	TRBJ1-2	CASHRTEDRLYGYTF
TRBV27	TRBJ1-1	CASSTHRVGNTEAFF
TRBV11-2	TRBJ1-1	CASSLLGQGINTEAFF
TRBV10-1	TRBJ2-5	CASSESLAGGQETQYF
TRBV5-1	TRBJ2-7	CASSLGLAGPSYEQYF
TRBV11-2	TRBJ1-2	CASRSIASRGSFGYGYTF
TRBV24-1	TRBJ2-2	CATSIGLVTGELFF
TRBV28	TRBJ2-1	CASRTGSYNEQFF
TRBV18	TRBJ1-2	CASSPPGGPVGYTF
TRBV7-9	TRBJ1-1	CASRPGTGSPSAFF
TRBV24-1	TRBJ2-3	CATSDVTSGDADTQYF
TRBV6-1	TRBJ1-5	CASSEMGTGGIGGNQPQHF
TRBV4-1	TRBJ1-5	CASSHGQDSDYSNQPQHF
TRBV7-9	TRBJ1-2	CASSLGQGYTF
TRBV30	TRBJ1-2	CAWSVQGMWYTF
TRBV7-3	TRBJ2-7	CASSLTSGAYEQYF
TRBV6-6	TRBJ1-2	CASSLGAGYGYTF
TRBV6-1	TRBJ2-2	CASSEVSRGLLFF
TRBV3-1/TRBV3-2	TRBJ2-2	CASSQGHGELFF
TRBV25-1	TRBJ1-4	CASSQGFEKLFF
TRBV5-4	TRBJ2-7	CASSLGQGGSYEQYF
TRBV28	TRBJ1-5	CASSRPRTGGNQPQHF
TRBV6-2/TRBV6-3	TRBJ1-1	CASSRGQTEAFF
TRBV6-5	TRBJ1-5	CASSQGNRNQPQHF
TRBV7-8	TRBJ1-2	CASSSSGTGLLGGYTF
TRBV29-1	TRBJ1-1	CSVDTGTSPEAFF
TRBV27	TRBJ2-1	CASSLAGGTYNEQFF
TRBV12-1	TRBJ1-1	CASSPRQGTNTEAFF
TRBV2	TRBJ2-1	CASSEALWTSNNEQFF
TRBV7-8	TRBJ1-3	CASSLTLGWPGGSGNTIYF
TRBV9	TRBJ1-1	CASSGAGVGGSGTEAFF
TRBV6-2/TRBV6-3	TRBJ2-5	CASSYSAVAETQYF
TRBV7-9	TRBJ2-2	CASSFDGGTGELFF